The T cell receptor (beta chain) under discussion was sequenced for a study of graft-versus-host responses after intestinal transplantation. Study-level background: Each recipient received a multivisceral, liver-intestinal, or isolated intestinal graft. Tacrolimus plus steroids were given to all recipients for approximately three years, preceded by anti-thymocyte globulin induction. Findings and caveats of the study: The recipient marrow held GvH clones, and some of them showed up first in ileum or blood. Those patients showing graft-donor T cell macrochimerism displayed high graft-versus-host to host-versus-graft clonal ratios in allografts.

Sequencing used immunoSEQ multiplex PCR; TCRdb keeps in-frame clones, though not all of them. The top ten clones hold 18% of a sample with around 15,000 clones, roughly 80% of them seen once. Processed graft tissue released its intraepithelial and lamina propria lymphocytes. This clone was counted a few times. Its antigen remains unidentified. Germline V gene sequence: CDR1 MNHNY, CDR2 SVGAGI (reference sequence). CDR3 size: 15 residues. Trimming took 6 bases from V and 6 from J, leaving 18 bases between them. The chain joins TRBV6-6 to TRBJ1-3, with D hard to call. Source: ileum tissue, taken roughly 98 days after intestinal transplant. This receptor was identified in a human patient who received an intestinal transplant, so some T cells may come from the graft donor. CDR3 region: CASSLSRTAVNTIYF. For the CDR3, the DNA is TGTGCCAGCAGCCTTTCGAGGACCGCGGTAAACACCATATATTTT.